The T cell receptor (beta chain) described here comes from a study of T cells in Graves' hyperthyroidism and ophthalmopathy. Overall study: Peripheral blood was secured at the point of initial diagnosis, before any treatment. Findings and limits, study-wide: Stable hyperthyroidism was separated from ophthalmopathy by a model based on 13 V-J features. Most expanded thyroid clonotypes above 0.001 also appeared in blood.

The source material, RNA transcripts, was used to amplify TCR beta CDR3 regions. When the TCR CDR3 underwent first-round RT-PCR, the HTBI primer set was used. Using its own MiXCR run on the multiplex PCR reads, TCRdb lists one record per CDR3 protein. The sample includes fewer than 500,000 distinct CDR3 sequences, approximately 12% seen only once; the top ten take less than 25%. Fresh peripheral blood, roughly 10 ml, was the source of the PBMCs. Of note for this clonotype: Its specificity is unknown.

The sequenced sample consisted of blood. This receptor was identified in a man aged 30-40 years with Graves' hyperthyroidism that later progressed to Graves' ophthalmopathy.

The CDR3: CASGPISTDTQYF. As DNA, the CDR3 is TGTGCTAGTGGTCCCATTAGCACAGATACGCAGTATTTT. The chain recombines TRBV12-5 with TRBJ2-3; D not resolved. CDR1 is LGHNT and CDR2 is FRNRAP in the germline V gene. The CDR3 has 13 amino acids. Trimming stripped 5 bases from V and 0 bases from J, with 6 bases between.